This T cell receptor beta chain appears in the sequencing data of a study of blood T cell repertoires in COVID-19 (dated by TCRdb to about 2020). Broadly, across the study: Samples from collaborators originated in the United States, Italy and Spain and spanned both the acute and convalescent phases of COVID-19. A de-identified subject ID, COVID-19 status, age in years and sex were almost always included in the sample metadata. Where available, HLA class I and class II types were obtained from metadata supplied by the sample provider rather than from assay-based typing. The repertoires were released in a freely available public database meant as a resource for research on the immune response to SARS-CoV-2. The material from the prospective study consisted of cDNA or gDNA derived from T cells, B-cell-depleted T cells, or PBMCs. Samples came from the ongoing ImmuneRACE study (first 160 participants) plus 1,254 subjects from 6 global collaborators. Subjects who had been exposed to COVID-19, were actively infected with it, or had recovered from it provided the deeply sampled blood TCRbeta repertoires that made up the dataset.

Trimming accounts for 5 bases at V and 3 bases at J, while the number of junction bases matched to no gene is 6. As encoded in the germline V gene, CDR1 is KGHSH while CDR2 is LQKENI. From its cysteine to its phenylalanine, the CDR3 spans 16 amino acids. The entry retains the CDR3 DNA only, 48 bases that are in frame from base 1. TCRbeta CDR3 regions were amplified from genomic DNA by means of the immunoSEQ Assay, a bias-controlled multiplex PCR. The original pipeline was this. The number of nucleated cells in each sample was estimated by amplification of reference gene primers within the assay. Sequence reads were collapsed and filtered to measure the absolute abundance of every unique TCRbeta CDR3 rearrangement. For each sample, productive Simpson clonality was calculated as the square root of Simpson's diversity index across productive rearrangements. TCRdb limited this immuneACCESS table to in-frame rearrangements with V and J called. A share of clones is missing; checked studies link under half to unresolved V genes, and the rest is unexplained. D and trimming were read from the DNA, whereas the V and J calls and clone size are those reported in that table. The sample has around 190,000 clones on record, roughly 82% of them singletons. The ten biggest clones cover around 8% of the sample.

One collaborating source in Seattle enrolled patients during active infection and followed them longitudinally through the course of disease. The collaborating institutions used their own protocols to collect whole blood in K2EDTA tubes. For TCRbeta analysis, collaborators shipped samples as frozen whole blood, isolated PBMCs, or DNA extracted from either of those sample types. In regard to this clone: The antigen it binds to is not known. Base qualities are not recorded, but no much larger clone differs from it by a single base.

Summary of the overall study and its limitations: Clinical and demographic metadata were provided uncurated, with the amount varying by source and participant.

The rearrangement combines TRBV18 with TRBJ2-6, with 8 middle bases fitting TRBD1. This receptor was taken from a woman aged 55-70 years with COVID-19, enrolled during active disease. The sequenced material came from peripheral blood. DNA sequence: TGTGCCAGCTCAGCGACCAGGGGGCTTGGGGCCAACGTCCTGACTTTC. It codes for CASSATRGLGANVLTF.